These T cell receptor beta chains were read from a single sample in a study of response to subunit inactivated influenza vaccine. TCRdb re-called the RT-PCR reads with MiXCR, one entry per CDR3 protein. Of a few hundred thousand distinct CDR3 sequences in the sample, about 15% are singletons; the top ten hold roughly 10%. Sequenced here: PBMCs from blood, sampled about 11 days after vaccination. These receptors all come from a man between 50 and 59 years old who received an inactivated influenza vaccine. CDR3s include the opening cysteine and the closing phenylalanine or tryptophan. The D gene is left open where the match is weak. Size tells how often a clone was seen (once, few, many) or the class of an expanded clone, and some rows leave it out.

abundance,d_gene,v_gene,j_gene,CDR3aa,CDR3nt
many,TRBD1,TRBV6-2/TRBV6-3,TRBJ2-7,CASSYLWTGEYEQYF,TGTGCCAGCAGTTATCTCTGGACAGGGGAATACGAGCAGTACTTC
few,TRBD1,TRBV18,TRBJ1-6,CASSETGTDNSPLHF,TGTGCCAGCTCGGAGACCGGGACAGATAATTCACCCCTCCACTTT
-,-,TRBV11-2,TRBJ2-7,CASSHSYKEQYF,TGTGCCAGTAGCCATTCTTATAAGGAGCAGTACTTC
-,TRBD1,TRBV11-2,TRBJ2-1,CASSPGTVSNEQFF,TGTGCCAGCAGCCCCGGGACAGTTAGTAATGAGCAGTTCTTC
few,TRBD1,TRBV7-9,TRBJ1-2,CASSTTRQGANYGYTF,TGTGCCAGCAGCACAACCCGACAGGGGGCTAACTATGGCTACACCTTC
few,-,TRBV4-3,TRBJ2-1,CASSQGNRNLDNEQFF,TGCGCCAGCAGCCAAGGGAATAGGAATTTGGACAATGAGCAGTTCTTC
-,TRBD1,TRBV5-1,TRBJ2-1,CASSLRTGGTRSYNEQFF,TGCGCCAGCAGCTTGAGAACAGGGGGTACGCGCTCCTACAATGAGCAGTTCTTC
-,-,TRBV5-1,TRBJ1-1,CASRNGGQNEAFF,TGCGCCAGCAGGAACGGCGGACAGAATGAAGCTTTCTTT
many,-,TRBV7-9,TRBJ1-1,CASSLQGRGTEAFF,TGTGCCAGCAGCTTACAGGGGAGGGGCACTGAAGCTTTCTTT
few,-,TRBV3-1,TRBJ1-6,CASRGSPGRDSPLHF,TGTGCCAGCAGGGGTTCGCCAGGGCGGGATTCACCCCTCCACTTT
-,TRBD1,TRBV24-1,TRBJ2-1,CATSEAQGAIYNEQFF,TGTGCCACCAGTGAGGCACAGGGGGCAATCTACAATGAGCAGTTCTTC
-,-,TRBV9,TRBJ2-5,CASSEQGQQETQYF,TGTGCCAGCAGCGAACAGGGTCAACAAGAGACCCAGTACTTC
-,TRBD2,TRBV12-3/TRBV12-4,TRBJ2-1,CASSLKRGGQNEQFF,TGTGCCAGCAGCCTTAAGCGGGGGGGCCAGAATGAGCAGTTCTTC
few,TRBD2,TRBV2,TRBJ2-7,CASRFSSGRDSYEQYF,TGTGCCAGCAGGTTTTCTAGCGGCCGGGACTCCTACGAGCAGTACTTC
few,-,TRBV15,TRBJ2-2,CATSRAREAGELFF,TGTGCCACCAGCAGAGCCAGGGAAGCCGGGGAGCTGTTTTTT
-,-,TRBV15,TRBJ2-7,CATSRDRWSAPGEQYF,TGTGCCACCAGCAGAGATCGATGGTCGGCGCCGGGCGAGCAGTACTTC
-,TRBD1,TRBV20-1,TRBJ1-6,CIGQGSSYNSPLHF,TGCATCGGACAGGGGAGCTCCTATAATTCACCCCTCCACTTT
-,-,TRBV6-5,TRBJ1-5,CASSYRPGSPQHF,TGTGCCAGCAGTTATCGTCCTGGGTCGCCCCAGCATTTT
few,TRBD2,TRBV18,TRBJ2-5,CASSPRIAGVEETQYF,TGTGCCAGCTCACCACGAATAGCGGGAGTGGAAGAGACCCAGTACTTC
few,TRBD1,TRBV28,TRBJ2-6,CASSLGTGGKFFSGANVLTF,TGTGCCAGCAGTTTAGGGACAGGGGGCAAGTTTTTCTCTGGGGCCAACGTCCTGACTTTC
few,-,TRBV12-3/TRBV12-4,TRBJ1-6,CASSAAGTTNSPLHF,TGTGCCAGCAGCGCCGCAGGGACGACAAATTCACCCCTCCACTTT
-,TRBD1,TRBV11-2,TRBJ2-3,CASSLIRTGGHTQYF,TGTGCCAGCAGCTTAATTCGGACAGGGGGACATACGCAGTATTTT
-,TRBD1,TRBV7-2,TRBJ1-2,CASSVGQGAGYGYTF,TGTGCCAGCAGCGTCGGACAGGGGGCTGGCTATGGCTACACCTTC
-,-,TRBV12-3/TRBV12-4,TRBJ2-3,CASSLSSGTQYF,TGTGCCAGCAGTTTAAGTTCCGGTACGCAGTATTTT
few,-,TRBV20-1,TRBJ2-7,CSASPALGADEQYF,TGCAGTGCTAGCCCAGCATTAGGTGCAGACGAGCAGTACTTC
few,TRBD2,TRBV15,TRBJ2-3,CATSRVGGLAGVDTQYF,TGTGCCACCAGCAGAGTAGGGGGACTAGCGGGAGTGGATACGCAGTATTTT
few,TRBD1,TRBV20-1,TRBJ1-2,CSATGQGSYGYTF,TGCAGTGCTACAGGACAGGGGAGCTATGGCTACACCTTC
many,-,TRBV20-1,TRBJ1-2,CSAISANYGYTF,TGCAGTGCAATCAGTGCTAACTATGGCTACACCTTC
-,-,TRBV28,TRBJ2-5,CASSLISGRETQYF,TGTGCCAGCAGTTTGATTAGCGGCCGAGAGACCCAGTACTTC
few,-,TRBV24-1,TRBJ2-1,CATSRSRGLGNEQFF,TGTGCCACCAGTCGGTCCAGGGGTTTAGGCAATGAGCAGTTCTTC
few,-,TRBV7-3,TRBJ2-5,CASSLEREETQYF,TGTGCCAGCAGCCTCGAACGAGAAGAGACCCAGTACTTC